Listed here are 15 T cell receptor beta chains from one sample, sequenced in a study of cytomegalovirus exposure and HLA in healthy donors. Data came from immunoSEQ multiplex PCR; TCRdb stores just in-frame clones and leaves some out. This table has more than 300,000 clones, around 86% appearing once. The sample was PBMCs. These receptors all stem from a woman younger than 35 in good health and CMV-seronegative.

Here the CDR3 reads CASSFLDSNYGYTF. Here the CDR3 DNA reads TGTGCCAGCAGCTTCCTGGACAGCAACTATGGCTACACCTTC. This rearrangement joins TRBV5-6 to TRBJ1-2, with a tentative D call TRBD1 (6 bases). Per the germline V gene, CDR1 is SGHDT and CDR2 is YYEEEE. V was clipped by 2 bases and J by 2 bases, with 10 bases between them. This CDR3 spans 14 amino acids.

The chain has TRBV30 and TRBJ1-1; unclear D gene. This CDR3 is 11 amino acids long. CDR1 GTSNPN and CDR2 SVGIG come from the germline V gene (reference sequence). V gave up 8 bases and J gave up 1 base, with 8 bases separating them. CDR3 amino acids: CAGNRNTEAFF. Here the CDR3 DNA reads TGTGCCGGCAACAGGAACACTGAAGCTTTCTTT.

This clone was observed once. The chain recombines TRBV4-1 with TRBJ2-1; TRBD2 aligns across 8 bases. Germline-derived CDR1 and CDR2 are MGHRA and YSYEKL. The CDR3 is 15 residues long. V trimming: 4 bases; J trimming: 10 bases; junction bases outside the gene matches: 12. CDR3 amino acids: CASSPQGTSSSEQFF. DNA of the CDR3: TGCGCCAGCAGCCCTCAGGGGACTAGTAGTTCCGAGCAGTTCTTC.

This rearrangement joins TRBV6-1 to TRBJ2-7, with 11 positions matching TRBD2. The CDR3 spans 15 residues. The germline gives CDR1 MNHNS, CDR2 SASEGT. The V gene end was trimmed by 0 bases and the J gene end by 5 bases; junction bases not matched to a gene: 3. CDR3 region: CASSEASSGRHEQYF. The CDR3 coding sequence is TGTGCCAGCAGTGAAGCGTCTAGCGGGAGGCACGAGCAGTACTTC.

The CDR3 spells CASSRSGTGSSTEAFF. The CDR3 nucleotides are TGTGCCAGCTCAAGGAGTGGGACAGGGAGCAGCACTGAAGCTTTCTTT. This sequence joins TRBV18 and TRBJ1-1, with TRBD1 matching 9 bases. The J segment lost 4 bases and the V segment lost 5 bases, leaving 11 bases of the junction unmatched. The CDR3 totals 16 residues. Per germline, CDR1 KGHSH and CDR2 LQKENI.

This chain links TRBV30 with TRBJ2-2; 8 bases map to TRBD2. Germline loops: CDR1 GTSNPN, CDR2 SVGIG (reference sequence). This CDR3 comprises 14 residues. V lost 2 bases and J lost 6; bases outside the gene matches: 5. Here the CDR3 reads CAWSSGRRSGELFF. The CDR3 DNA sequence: TGTGCCTGGAGTAGCGGGAGACGGTCCGGGGAGCTGTTTTTT.

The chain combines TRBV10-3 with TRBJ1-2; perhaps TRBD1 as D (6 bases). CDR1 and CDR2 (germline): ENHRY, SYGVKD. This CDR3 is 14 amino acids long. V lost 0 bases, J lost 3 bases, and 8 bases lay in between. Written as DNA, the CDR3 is TGTGCCATCAGTGAGTCAACAGGGTACTATGGCTACACCTTC. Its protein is CAISESTGYYGYTF.

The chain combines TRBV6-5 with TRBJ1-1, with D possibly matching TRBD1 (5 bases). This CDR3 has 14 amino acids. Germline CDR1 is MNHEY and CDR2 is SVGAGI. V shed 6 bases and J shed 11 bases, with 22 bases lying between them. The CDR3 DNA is TGTGCCAGCAGACGAGGAGCTAGGGGCCCGAGCGCTTTCTTT. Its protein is CASRRGARGPSAFF.

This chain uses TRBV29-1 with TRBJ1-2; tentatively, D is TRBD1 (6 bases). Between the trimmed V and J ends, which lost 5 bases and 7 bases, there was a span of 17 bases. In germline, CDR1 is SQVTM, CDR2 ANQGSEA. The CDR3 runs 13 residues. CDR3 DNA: TGCAGCGTTAGCCCACGGGGGGGCGGTGGCTACACCTTC. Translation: CSVSPRGGGGYTF.

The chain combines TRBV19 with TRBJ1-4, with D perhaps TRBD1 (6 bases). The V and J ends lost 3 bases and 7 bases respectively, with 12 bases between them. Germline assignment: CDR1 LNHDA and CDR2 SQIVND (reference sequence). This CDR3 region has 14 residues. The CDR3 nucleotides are TGTGCCAGTAGTATCGGCAGGGGTAGTGAAAAACTGTTTTTT. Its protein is CASSIGRGSEKLFF.

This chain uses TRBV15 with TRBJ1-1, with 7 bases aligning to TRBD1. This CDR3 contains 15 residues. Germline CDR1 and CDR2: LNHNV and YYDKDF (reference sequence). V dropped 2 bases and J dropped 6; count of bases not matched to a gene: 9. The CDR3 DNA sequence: TGTGCCACCAGCAGATTTGATAAGGGGGCGGCTGAAGCTTTCTTT. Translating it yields CATSRFDKGAAEAFF. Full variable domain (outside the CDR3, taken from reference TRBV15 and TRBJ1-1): DAMVIQNPRYQVTQFGKPVTLSCSQTLNHNVMYWYQQKSSQAPKLLFHYYDKDFNNEADTPDNFQSRRPNTSFCFLDIRSPGLGDTAMYLCATSRFDKGAAEAFFGQGTRLTVV.

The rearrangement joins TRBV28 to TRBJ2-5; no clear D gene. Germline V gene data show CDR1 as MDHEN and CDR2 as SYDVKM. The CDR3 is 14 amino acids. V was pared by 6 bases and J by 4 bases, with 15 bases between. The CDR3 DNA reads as TGTGCCAGCAGCCCCCCCCCTCCCGGAGAGACCCAGTACTTC. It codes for CASSPPPPGETQYF.

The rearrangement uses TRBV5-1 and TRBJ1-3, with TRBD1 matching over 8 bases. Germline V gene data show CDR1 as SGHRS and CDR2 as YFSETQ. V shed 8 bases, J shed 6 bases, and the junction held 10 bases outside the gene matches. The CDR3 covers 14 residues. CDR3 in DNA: TGCGCCAGTCAACTGGGACAGGTCGAAAACACCATATATTTT. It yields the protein CASQLGQVENTIYF.

The CDR3 protein is CASSVSPRWEETQYF. In nucleotides, the CDR3 is TGTGCCAGCAGCGTATCACCGAGGTGGGAAGAGACCCAGTACTTC. The chain uses TRBV9 and TRBJ2-5; D remains ambiguous. The V gene's germline CDR1 is SGDLS and CDR2 YYNGEE. The ends were cut back, 1 base at V and 3 bases at J, with 13 bases in the middle. The CDR3 is made up of 15 amino acids.

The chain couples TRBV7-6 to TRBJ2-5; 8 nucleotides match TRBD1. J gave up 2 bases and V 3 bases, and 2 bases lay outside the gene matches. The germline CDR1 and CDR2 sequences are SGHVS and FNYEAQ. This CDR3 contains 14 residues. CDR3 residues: CASSFGTGQETQYF. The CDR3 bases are TGTGCCAGCAGCTTTGGGACAGGTCAAGAGACCCAGTACTTC.